The 4 T cell receptor beta chains below were found in one sample sequenced in a study of high-grade serous ovarian cancer treatment subgroups. TCRdb keeps only in-frame clones here, not all; method: immunoSEQ multiplex PCR. Of around 5,000 clones in the sample, about three fifths were seen once. The tumor samples were collected prior to definitive surgery or chemotherapy. What was sequenced was tumor tissue. The source is a human donor with high-grade serous ovarian cancer.

The J gene is TRBJ2-3, the V gene TRBV28, with 9 bases that match TRBD2. The V and J ends lost 7 bases and 6 bases, in that order; junction bases with no gene match: 8. Per germline, CDR1 MDHEN and CDR2 SYDVKM. The CDR3 extends over 14 amino acids. CDR3 sequence reads: CASKAGGPLDTQYF. Here the CDR3 DNA reads TGTGCCAGCAAAGCGGGGGGACCTCTGGATACGCAGTATTTT. The whole variable domain, filled in from reference TRBV28 and TRBJ2-3, reads DVKVTQSSRYLVKRTGEKVFLECVQDMDHENMFWYRQDPGLGLRLIYFSYDVKMKEKGDIPEGYSVSREKKERFSLILESASTNQTSMYLCASKAGGPLDTQYFGPGTRLTVL.

This clone has a single count. The rearrangement links TRBV27 to TRBJ1-1; 11 bases map to TRBD1. The CDR3 spans 14 residues. V gave up 3 bases and J gave up 4 bases; unmatched junction bases: 1. CDR1 is MNHEY, CDR2 SMNVEV, per germline (reference sequence). The DNA for the CDR3 is TGTGCCAGCAGTTTCGGACAGGGGGCCACTGAAGCTTTCTTT. Protein product: CASSFGQGATEAFF.

This clone was seen more than once but under ten times. The chain employs TRBV20-1 and TRBJ1-1; possibly TRBD1 for D (5 bases). There are 11 residues in the CDR3. Germline values: CDR1 DFQATT, CDR2 SNEGSKA (reference sequence). V lost 1 base and J lost 7, with 7 bases in between. The CDR3 here is CSARGDFEAFF. In nucleotides, the CDR3 is TGCAGTGCTAGAGGGGACTTTGAAGCTTTCTTT.

For this clone: An end of the junction does not agree with germline; a read error may underlie this. CDR3 bases: TGTGCCAGCAGTTACTCTTTGGGGGGCTACACCTTC. Translation gives CASSYSLGGYTF. The rearrangement links TRBV10-3 to TRBJ1-2; the D is unclear. The CDR3 contains 12 residues. Per germline, CDR1 ENHRY and CDR2 SYGVKD.